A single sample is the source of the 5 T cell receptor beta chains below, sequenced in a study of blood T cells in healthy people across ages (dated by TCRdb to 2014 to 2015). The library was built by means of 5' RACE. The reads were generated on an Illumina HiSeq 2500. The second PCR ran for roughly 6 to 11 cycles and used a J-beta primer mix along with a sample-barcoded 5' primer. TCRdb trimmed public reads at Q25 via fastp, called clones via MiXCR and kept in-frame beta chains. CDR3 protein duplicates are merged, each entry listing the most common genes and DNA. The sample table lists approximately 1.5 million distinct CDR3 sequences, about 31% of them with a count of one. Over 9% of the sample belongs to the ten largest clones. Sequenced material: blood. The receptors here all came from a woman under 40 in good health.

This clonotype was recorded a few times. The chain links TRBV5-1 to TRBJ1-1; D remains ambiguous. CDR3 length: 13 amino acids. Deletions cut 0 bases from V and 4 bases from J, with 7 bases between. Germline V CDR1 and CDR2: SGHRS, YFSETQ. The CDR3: CASSLADGTEAFF. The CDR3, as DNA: TGCGCCAGCAGCTTGGCCGATGGCACTGAAGCTTTCTTT.

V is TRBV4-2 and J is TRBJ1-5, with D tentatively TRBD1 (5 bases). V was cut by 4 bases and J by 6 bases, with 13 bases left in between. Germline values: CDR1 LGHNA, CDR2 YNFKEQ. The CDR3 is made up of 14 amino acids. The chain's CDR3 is CASSLVEGSQPQHF. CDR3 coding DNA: TGTGCCAGCAGCCTTGTGGAGGGGAGTCAGCCCCAGCATTTT.

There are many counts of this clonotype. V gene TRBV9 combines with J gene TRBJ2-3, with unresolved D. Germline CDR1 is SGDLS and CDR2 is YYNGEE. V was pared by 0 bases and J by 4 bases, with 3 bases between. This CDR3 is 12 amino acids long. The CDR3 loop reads CASSVVSDTQYF. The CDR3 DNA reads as TGTGCCAGCAGCGTAGTTTCAGATACGCAGTATTTT. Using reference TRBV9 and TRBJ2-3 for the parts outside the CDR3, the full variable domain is DSGVTQTPKHLITATGQRVTLRCSPRSGDLSVYWYQQSLDQGLQFLIQYYNGEERAKGNILERFSAQQFPDLHSELNLSSLELGDSALYFCASSVVSDTQYFGPGTRLTVL.

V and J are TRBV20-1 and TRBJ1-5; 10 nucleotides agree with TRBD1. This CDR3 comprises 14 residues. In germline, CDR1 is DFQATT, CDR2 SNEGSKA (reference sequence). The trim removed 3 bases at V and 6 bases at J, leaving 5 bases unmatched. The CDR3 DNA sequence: TGCAGTGCTAGTATTGGACAGGGGGTTCAGCCCCAGCATTTT. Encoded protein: CSASIGQGVQPQHF.

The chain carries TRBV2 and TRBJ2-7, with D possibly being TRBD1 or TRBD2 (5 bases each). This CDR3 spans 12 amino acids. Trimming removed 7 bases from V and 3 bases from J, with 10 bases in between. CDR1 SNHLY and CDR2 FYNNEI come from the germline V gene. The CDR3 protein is CASIRGRYEQYF. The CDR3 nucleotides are TGTGCCAGCATCCGGGGCCGCTACGAGCAGTACTTC.